The present entry profiles one T cell receptor (beta chain) with its context. Its antigen has not been determined. Germline is not matched at one junction end, which may reflect a read error. The source of the sample is a study of blood T cells in healthy people across ages (dated by TCRdb to 2014 to 2015). As for the study more broadly: In model experiments, template switching captured about one uniquely barcoded TCR beta cDNA molecule for every two T cells. To track age-related changes in TCR beta repertoire diversity, the study relied on deep sequencing normalized with unique cDNA molecular identifiers. The donors were divided into four age groups: young (average approximately 15 years), middle-aged (approximately 42), aged (approximately 62) and long-lived (more than 75). Using the same blood draw, the study looked at two additional independent replicas of 1 million unique cDNA reads for two donors, one aged 18 to 30 and the other aged 80 or older.

The CDR3 goes from the cysteine to the phenylalanine over 16 residues. Only the CDR3 portion is preserved as DNA: 48 bases, with reading frame beginning at the first base. Based on the germline V gene, the CDR1 and CDR2 sequences are SGHTA and FQGTGA. Donors were 39 systemically healthy Caucasian individuals from Russia aged roughly 6 to 90 years. Each donor gave about 10 milliliters of peripheral blood, drawn into EDTA-treated Vacutainer tubes. Ficoll-Paque density-gradient centrifugation was used to isolate PBMCs, with at least 6 million per sample. Total RNA, at least 5.5 micrograms per sample, was extracted from PBMCs with Trizol reagent. The percentages of naive CD45RAhigh/CD27high T cells were determined by flow cytometry on a PBMC aliquot from every donor. Library preparation was by 5' RACE. TCRdb records Illumina HiSeq 2500 as the sequencer. The second PCR ran for roughly 7 to 12 cycles and used a J-beta primer mix along with a sample-barcoded 5' primer. A unique molecular identifier was introduced onto each TCR beta cDNA molecule by a template-switch 5' adaptor carrying 12 random nucleotides. Each sample yielded at least 3 million CDR3-containing paired-end reads. First-strand cDNA synthesis was performed from all RNA using the Mint cDNA synthesis kit, with priming by a TRBC-specific oligonucleotide. Following uracil-DNA glycosylase treatment, a first 18-cycle PCR with universal primers M1SS and BC2_uni_R was performed on all cDNA. The study's processing was this. Each sample was normalized by randomly selecting 1 million high-quality reads, each carrying a distinct molecular identifier. Reads sharing molecular identifiers were discarded rather than binned into consensus sequences. MiTCR, run with a Q25 quality threshold and the strictest error-elimination algorithm, handled CDR3 identification, clonotype clustering and error correction. A nonparametric unseen species model with Euler transformation was used to estimate lower-bound total TCR beta diversity. Through fastp at Q25 and MiXCR, TCRdb rebuilt clones from the public reads, retaining in-frame beta chains. Each CDR3 protein appears once, grouped with its most common genes and DNA. The V and J calls were not made by the authors but by TCRdb's processing. The sample table lists 750,000 or so distinct CDR3 sequences, about 25% of them with a count of one. The top ten constitute 8% to 10% of the sample.

Overall results and qualifications from the work: Compared with the aged group, the long-lived group had more naive CD4+ T cells, fewer expanded clones and increased TCR diversity, suggesting age selection. Bulk unsorted PBMC profiling prevented conclusive comparison of naive and antigen-experienced compartments. Because the CMV infection status of the donors was unknown, age-related changes in expanded clonotypes may potentially have been confounded. Estimates of total diversity based on one million sequenced T cells were regarded as lower bounds and as underestimates. Observed TCR beta diversity per million T cells fell roughly linearly with age, and a significant reduction was already apparent by age roughly 40. Observed TCR beta diversity correlated strongly with the percentage of naive T cells measured by flow cytometry.

These data also formed part of another study, on T cells of mothers and their children. Taken from the second paper: Nine systemically healthy Caucasian individuals, comprising three mothers and their six children, were included as donors. cDNA synthesis used all of the extracted RNA, with approximately 1.4 ug of RNA in each 15 ul reaction. In the second PCR, the M1S primer introduced both the sample barcodes and 2-4 random nucleotides. Over 8 million TCR beta CDR3 reads came from each mother, compared with several million reads from each child. In both related and unrelated pairs, thymic selection shapes the output of TCR recombination in a similar way, with inherited differences having only a minor effect. Normalized repertoire overlap was always slightly but never significantly higher in related than unrelated mother-child pairs. With a sensitivity of approximately 96 clones per million clonotypes, no persistent microchimeric T cell clones were detected. In the study, deep NGS was used to compare the TCR beta repertoires of mothers and children, and features distinguishing related mother-child pairs from unrelated individuals were sought. Mothers averaged roughly 40 +/- 4 years of age and children averaged around 11 +/- 4 years. After adapter ligation with NEBNext reagents, the libraries were sequenced on Illumina HiSeq 2000 with 100+100 nt paired-end reads. To prevent cross-contamination, the mother and child libraries were prepared one month apart and sequenced in separate runs. Each donor had between about 450,000 and 2,200,000 distinct TCR beta clonotypes identified. Naive TCR beta clonotypes were estimated from low-frequency clonotypes matched to each donor's FACS-determined naive share, without sorting.

The specimen was blood. This clonotype originated in a boy aged 5-17 years in good health. The rearranged segments are TRBV7-3 and TRBJ1-4, and TRBD1 may be the D gene, going by 6 matching bases. The CDR3 region: CASSLGSGAGNEKLSF. The bases are TGTGCCAGCAGTTTAGGCTCAGGGGCCGGTAATGAAAAACTGTCTTTT.